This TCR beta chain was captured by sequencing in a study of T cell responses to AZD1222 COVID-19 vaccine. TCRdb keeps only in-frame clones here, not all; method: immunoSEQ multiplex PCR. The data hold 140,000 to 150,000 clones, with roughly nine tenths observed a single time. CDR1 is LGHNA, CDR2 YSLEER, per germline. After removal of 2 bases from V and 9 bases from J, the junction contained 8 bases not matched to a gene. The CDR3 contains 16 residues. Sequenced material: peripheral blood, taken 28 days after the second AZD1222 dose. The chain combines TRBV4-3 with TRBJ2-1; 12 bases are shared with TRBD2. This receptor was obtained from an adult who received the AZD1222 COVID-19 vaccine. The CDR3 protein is CASSQRTSGIGSEQFF. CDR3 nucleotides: TGCGCCAGCAGCCAACGGACTAGCGGGATCGGAAGTGAGCAGTTCTTC.